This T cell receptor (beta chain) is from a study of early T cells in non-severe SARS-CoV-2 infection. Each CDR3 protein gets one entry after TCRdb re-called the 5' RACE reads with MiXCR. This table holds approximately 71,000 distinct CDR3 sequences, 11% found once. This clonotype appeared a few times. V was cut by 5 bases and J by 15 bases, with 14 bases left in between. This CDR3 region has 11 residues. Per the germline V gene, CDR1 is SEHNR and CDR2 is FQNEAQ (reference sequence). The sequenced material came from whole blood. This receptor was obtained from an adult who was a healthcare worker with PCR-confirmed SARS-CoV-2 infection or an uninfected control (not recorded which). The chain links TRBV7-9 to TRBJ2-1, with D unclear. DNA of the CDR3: TGTGCCAGCAGCGACCACCATACACTGTTCTTC. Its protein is CASSDHHTLFF.